The 26 T cell receptor beta chains reported below all come from one sample, sequenced in a study of T cell repertoires in cytomegalovirus infection. Antigens of these TCRs are unknown. In TCRdb, the reads were re-called with MiXCR into one record per CDR3 protein. Counted here are roughly 800,000 distinct CDR3 sequences, 25% to 30% occurring once; the ten biggest clones make up 13%. Sequenced material: cultured CD8+ T cells from PBMCs, taken from culture after CMV antigen stimulation. Receptors originate from a human donor in good health (CMV status not recorded). Some clones in this sample may be carry-over from other donors' samples.

Ten or more counts support this clonotype. The CDR3 DNA sequence: TGTGCCAGCAGCTCCAGGGGGACCTACGAGCAGTACTTC. It yields the protein CASSSRGTYEQYF. The chain links TRBV7-9 to TRBJ2-7; 7 bases are a match to TRBD1. J gave up 2 bases and V 4 bases, and 2 bases lay outside the gene matches. The CDR3 is 13 residues long. Germline CDR1 reads SEHNR; CDR2 reads FQNEAQ (reference sequence).

The chain carries TRBV27 and TRBJ2-1, with no clear D. Trimming pared 7 bases from V and 4 bases from J, leaving 11 bases between. CDR1 is MNHEY and CDR2 is SMNVEV in the germline V gene (reference sequence). This CDR3 has 13 amino acids. The DNA for the CDR3 is TGTGCCAGCACCAAGGCTCCTTACAATGAGCAGTTCTTC. It yields the protein CASTKAPYNEQFF.

This clonotype showed up many times. V usage is TRBV7-8 and J usage is TRBJ1-1, with D perhaps TRBD1 (6 bases). In germline, CDR1 is SGHVS, CDR2 FQNEAQ. V dropped 3 bases and J dropped 0 bases, with 17 bases sitting between them. This CDR3 is built from 17 residues. The CDR3 spells CASSFGGGTSVNTEAFF. In nucleotides, the CDR3 is TGTGCCAGCAGCTTTGGGGGGGGCACGTCGGTGAACACTGAAGCTTTCTTT.

The chain combines TRBV27 with TRBJ1-1; TRBD1 might be the D (5 bases). The CDR3 covers 16 residues. Per the germline V gene, CDR1 is MNHEY and CDR2 is SMNVEV (reference sequence). The V end lost 2 bases, the J end lost 5 bases, and 18 bases lay between the germline ends. CDR3 protein: CASSLRGWGRDTEAFF. The CDR3 DNA sequence: TGTGCCAGCAGTTTACGGGGGTGGGGAAGAGATACTGAAGCTTTCTTT.

The chain joins TRBV27 to TRBJ1-1; D unresolved. V was shortened by 0 bases and J by 1 base, with 6 bases between the two germline ends. Germline assignment: CDR1 MNHEY and CDR2 SMNVEV (reference sequence). The CDR3 covers 14 residues. The CDR3 loop reads CASSLSEENTEAFF. CDR3 in DNA: TGTGCCAGCAGTTTATCCGAGGAGAACACTGAAGCTTTCTTT.

V gene TRBV4-1 combines with J gene TRBJ2-3; TRBD2 matches at 10 bases. After removal of 4 bases from V and 7 bases from J, the junction contained 8 bases not matched to a gene. The germline gives CDR1 MGHRA, CDR2 YSYEKL. This CDR3 contains 15 residues. DNA of the CDR3: TGCGCCAGCAGCCCTCTGGTAGCGGGGGGAAATACGCAGTATTTT. This codes for CASSPLVAGGNTQYF.

In its sample, this clonotype was seen once. The rearrangement links TRBV28 to TRBJ1-5; possibly TRBD1 for D (5 bases). The germline V gene has CDR1 MDHEN and CDR2 SYDVKM. The V end lost 3 bases, the J end lost 5 bases, and 8 bases lay between the germline ends. The length of the CDR3 is 13 residues. In nucleotides, the CDR3 is TGTGCCAGCAGTTTTTCGACAGATCAGCCCCAGCATTTT. Translated, it gives CASSFSTDQPQHF.

The gene calls are TRBV10-3 and TRBJ1-1; the D gene is possibly TRBD1 (5 bases). CDR1 ENHRY and CDR2 SYGVKD come from the germline V gene. Trimming pared 0 bases from V and 5 bases from J, leaving 19 bases between. The CDR3 is made up of 17 amino acids. DNA for the CDR3: TGTGCCATCAGTGAGTCGACAGTTCCAACGGTGGGAACTGAAGCTTTCTTT. Translating gives CAISESTVPTVGTEAFF.

This clonotype was counted a few times. J is TRBJ1-6 and V is TRBV27; TRBD1 matches 7 bases. With 3 bases clipped from V and 5 bases from J, the junction kept 4 bases outside the gene matches. Germline V lookup: CDR1 MNHEY, CDR2 SMNVEV (reference sequence). The CDR3 is made up of 15 amino acids. CDR3 residues: CASSLRGRNNSPLHF. Written as DNA, the CDR3 is TGTGCCAGCAGTTTGAGGGGGCGCAATAATTCACCCCTCCACTTT.

The chain uses TRBV9 and TRBJ1-5; D gene ambiguous. Germline V gives CDR1 SGDLS, CDR2 YYNGEE. This CDR3 is built from 14 residues. Deletions cut 3 bases from V and 0 bases from J, with 7 bases between. CDR3 DNA sequence: TGTGCCAGCAGCGCCGATTATAGCAATCAGCCCCAGCATTTT. Protein product: CASSADYSNQPQHF. Full variable domain (rest looked up from reference TRBV9 and TRBJ1-5): DSGVTQTPKHLITATGQRVTLRCSPRSGDLSVYWYQQSLDQGLQFLIQYYNGEERAKGNILERFSAQQFPDLHSELNLSSLELGDSALYFCASSADYSNQPQHFGDGTRLSIL.

This clonotype was seen repeatedly, ten times or more. V gene TRBV2 combines with J gene TRBJ2-7; the D is unclear. From germline, CDR1 is SNHLY and CDR2 FYNNEI. V was shortened by 4 bases and J by 4 bases, with 11 bases between the two germline ends. This CDR3 has 13 residues. The CDR3 spells CASSALMPYEQYV. The CDR3 nucleotides are TGTGCCAGCAGTGCTTTAATGCCTTACGAGCAGTACGTC.

The chain combines TRBV12-3 or TRBV12-4 with TRBJ1-5; D gene ambiguous. Trimming pared 0 bases from V and 5 bases from J, leaving 8 bases between. CDR3 length: 14 amino acids. The CDR3: CASSLAREYQPQHF. DNA of the CDR3: TGTGCCAGCAGTTTAGCCCGGGAGTATCAGCCCCAGCATTTT.

This clonotype was found many times. This chain connects TRBV12-3 or TRBV12-4 to TRBJ2-2; 8 bases align to TRBD1. V shed 10 bases and J 8 bases; nucleotides not matched to a gene: 18. This CDR3 has 16 residues. The CDR3 here is CATNRGYGVESGELFF. DNA of the CDR3: TGTGCCACCAACAGGGGGTACGGGGTTGAATCTGGGGAGCTGTTTTTT.

This chain connects TRBV7-2 to TRBJ2-1; D remains unclear. The CDR3 loop spans 11 amino acids. V was cut by 6 bases and J by 10 bases, with 10 bases left in between. Looked up from germline, CDR1 is SGHTA and CDR2 is FQGNSA. The CDR3 nucleotides read TGTGCCAGCAGTCCTCCCGCCGAGCAGTTCTTC. Its protein is CASSPPAEQFF.

This clonotype was seen only a few times. The chain is built from TRBV29-1 and TRBJ2-4, with unresolved D. V lost 1 base to trimming and J lost 9 bases, with 10 bases between them. Germline CDR1 is SQVTM and CDR2 is ANQGSEA. The CDR3 covers 12 residues. In nucleotides, the CDR3 is TGCAGCGTTGAAGCTCTCTTGGGCATTCAGTACTTC. It is translated as CSVEALLGIQYF.

The rearrangement links TRBV19 to TRBJ1-2; the match to TRBD1 covers 9 bases. The V segment lost 3 bases and the J segment 8 bases; nucleotides outside the gene matches: 7. The germline V gene encodes CDR1 LNHDA and CDR2 SQIVND (reference sequence). The CDR3 runs 14 residues. This CDR3 reads CASSISDRGDGYTF. CDR3 DNA sequence: TGTGCCAGTAGTATCTCGGACAGGGGAGACGGCTACACCTTC.

The rearrangement joins TRBV29-1 to TRBJ1-1; D is unclear. V was trimmed by 7 bases and J by 1 base, leaving 7 bases between them. The V gene's germline CDR1 is SQVTM and CDR2 ANQGSEA. CDR3 length: 11 residues. DNA for the CDR3: TGCAGCGCTGGGGAGAACACTGAAGCTTTCTTT. Amino acids: CSAGENTEAFF.

The rearrangement uses TRBV7-9 and TRBJ2-7, with 8 bases aligning to TRBD2. The CDR3 spans 14 residues. Germline V gene data show CDR1 as SEHNR and CDR2 as FQNEAQ (reference sequence). The V and J ends lost 4 bases and 0 bases, in that order; junction bases with no gene match: 2. In DNA form, the CDR3 reads TGTGCCAGCAGCTCCGGGACTAGCTCCTACGAGCAGTACGTC. Residues: CASSSGTSSYEQYV.

This chain uses TRBV18 with TRBJ2-1, with TRBD1 matching over 7 bases. Germline-derived CDR1 and CDR2 are KGHSH and LQKENI. With 8 bases clipped from V and 6 bases from J, the junction kept 13 bases outside the gene matches. The CDR3 loop spans 15 amino acids. The CDR3 region has the DNA TGTGCCAGCACCGGAAGACAGGGAGAAGTCAATGAGCAGTTCTTC. Translating gives CASTGRQGEVNEQFF.

The gene calls are TRBV5-1 and TRBJ2-5; D is perhaps TRBD2 (6 bases). Deletions cut 0 bases from V and 2 bases from J, with 14 bases between. CDR1 SGHRS and CDR2 YFSETQ come from the germline V gene. This CDR3 has 16 residues. CDR3: CASSLEPAGRQETQYF. Here the CDR3 DNA reads TGCGCCAGCAGCTTGGAGCCTGCGGGGCGACAAGAGACCCAGTACTTC.

This clonotype was observed at least ten times. The rearrangement links TRBV6-5 to TRBJ1-5; D gene ambiguous. Trimming removed 6 bases from V and 3 bases from J, with 12 bases in between. The CDR3 sequence is 14 residues long. CDR1 is MNHEY and CDR2 is SVGAGI in the germline V gene. The CDR3 nucleotides read TGTGCCAGCAGCTTGGACGGATACAATCAGCCCCAGCATTTT. As protein: CASSLDGYNQPQHF.

This clonotype came up many times. V is TRBV7-6 and J is TRBJ2-1; the match to TRBD2 covers 8 bases. The V and J ends lost 5 bases and 0 bases, in that order; junction bases with no gene match: 9. Germline V gene lookup returns CDR1 SGHVS and CDR2 FNYEAQ. The CDR3 has 17 residues. The CDR3 region is CASSAGLAGNSYNEQFF. CDR3 in DNA: TGTGCCAGCAGCGCTGGCCTAGCGGGTAACTCCTACAATGAGCAGTTCTTC.

This clonotype was counted between two and nine times. This chain uses TRBV29-1 with TRBJ2-1; D remains ambiguous. Looked up from germline, CDR1 is SQVTM and CDR2 is ANQGSEA. Trimming took 2 bases from V and 4 from J, leaving 6 bases between them. CDR3 size: 12 residues. The CDR3 here is CSVERSYNEQFF. The CDR3 DNA sequence: TGCAGCGTTGAACGAAGTTACAATGAGCAGTTCTTC.

This clonotype turned up a few times. The chain joins TRBV7-6 to TRBJ2-3; a possible D gene is TRBD1 (5 bases). Germline CDR1 is SGHVS and CDR2 is FNYEAQ. V was trimmed by 5 bases and J by 0 bases, leaving 9 bases between them. The CDR3 sequence is 14 residues long. The CDR3 spells CASSPQDSTDTQYF. CDR3 DNA: TGTGCCAGCAGCCCACAGGACAGCACAGATACGCAGTATTTT.

This rearrangement joins TRBV27 to TRBJ2-1, with 11 bases aligning to TRBD1. Per germline, CDR1 MNHEY and CDR2 SMNVEV (reference sequence). CDR3 length: 18 residues. With V trimmed by 6 bases and J by 4 bases, 14 bases remained unmatched. This CDR3 reads CASSLFWGGQGAYNEQFF. The DNA of the CDR3 is TGTGCCAGCAGCCTTTTCTGGGGTGGACAGGGGGCTTACAATGAGCAGTTCTTC.

The chain employs TRBV19 and TRBJ1-4; no reliable D call. Trimming left V 8 bases short and J 8 bases short, with 21 bases between. CDR1 and CDR2 from the germline V gene are LNHDA and SQIVND (reference sequence). The CDR3 sequence is 15 residues long. The CDR3 DNA follows: TGTGCCAGTTGGAGAGGAGCAGGCCTGAAAGAAAAACTGTTTTTT. This sequence encodes CASWRGAGLKEKLFF.